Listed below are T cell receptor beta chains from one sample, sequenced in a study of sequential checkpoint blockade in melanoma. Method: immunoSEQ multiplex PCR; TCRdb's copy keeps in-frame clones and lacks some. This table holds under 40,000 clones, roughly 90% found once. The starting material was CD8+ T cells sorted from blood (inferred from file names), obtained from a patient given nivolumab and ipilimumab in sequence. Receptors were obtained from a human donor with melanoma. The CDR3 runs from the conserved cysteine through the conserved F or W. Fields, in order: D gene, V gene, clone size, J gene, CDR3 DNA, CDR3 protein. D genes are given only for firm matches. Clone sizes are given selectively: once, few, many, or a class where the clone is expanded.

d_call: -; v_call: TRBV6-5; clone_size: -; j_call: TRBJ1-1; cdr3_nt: TGTGCCAGCAGTTACTCTCTCGCGGGGGACACTGAAGCTTTCTTT; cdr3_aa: CASSYSLAGDTEAFF
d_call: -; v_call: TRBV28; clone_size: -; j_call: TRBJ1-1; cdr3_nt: TGTGCCAGCAGTGTAAACCTAGGCTTGAACACTGAAGCTTTCTTT; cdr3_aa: CASSVNLGLNTEAFF
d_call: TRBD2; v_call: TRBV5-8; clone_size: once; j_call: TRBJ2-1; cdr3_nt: TGTGCCAGCAGCCCGCGGGAGGGCCCCTACAATGAGCAGTTCTTC; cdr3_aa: CASSPREGPYNEQFF
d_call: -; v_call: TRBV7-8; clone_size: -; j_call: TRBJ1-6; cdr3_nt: TGTGCCAGCAGTAAGGGGGGGTTAAGCTCCTATAATTCACCCCTCCACTTT; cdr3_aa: CASSKGGLSSYNSPLHF
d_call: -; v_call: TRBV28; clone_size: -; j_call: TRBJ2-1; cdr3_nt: TGTGCCAGCAAGGCCCTCCGGGACAAGGATAACAATGAGCAGTTCTTC; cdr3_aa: CASKALRDKDNNEQFF
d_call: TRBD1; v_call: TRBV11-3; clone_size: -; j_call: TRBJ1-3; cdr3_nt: TGTGCCAGCAGCTGGGGGACAGGGGGCTCTGGAAACACCATATATTTT; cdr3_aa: CASSWGTGGSGNTIYF
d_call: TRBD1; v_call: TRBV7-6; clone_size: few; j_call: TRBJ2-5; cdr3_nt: TGTGCCAGCAGCGAGACAGGGAGATTGGAGACCCAGTACTTC; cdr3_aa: CASSETGRLETQYF
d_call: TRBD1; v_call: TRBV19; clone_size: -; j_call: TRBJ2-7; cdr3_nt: TGTGCCAGTAGTGCACGACCGACAGGGCTGAACGAGCAGTACTTC; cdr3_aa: CASSARPTGLNEQYF
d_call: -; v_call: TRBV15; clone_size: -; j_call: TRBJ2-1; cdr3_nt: TGTGCCACCAATGTGATGGGGCTCAACAATGAGCAGTTCTTC; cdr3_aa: CATNVMGLNNEQFF
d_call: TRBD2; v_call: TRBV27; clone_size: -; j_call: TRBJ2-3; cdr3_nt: TGTGCCAGCACGTACGTAGCGGGAGTAGCGACAGATACGCAGTATTTT; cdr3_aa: CASTYVAGVATDTQYF
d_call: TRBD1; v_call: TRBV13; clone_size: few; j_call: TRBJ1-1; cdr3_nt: TGTGCCAGCAGCTTCGGTTTACAGGGGACTGAAGCTTTCTTT; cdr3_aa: CASSFGLQGTEAFF
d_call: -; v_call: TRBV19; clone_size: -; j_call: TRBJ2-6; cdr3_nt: TGTGCCAGTAGTCTGATGGCGGCTGGGGCCAACGTCCTGACTTTC; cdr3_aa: CASSLMAAGANVLTF
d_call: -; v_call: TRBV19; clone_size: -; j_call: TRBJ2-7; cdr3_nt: TGTGCCAGTAGTATCGGTAATTACGAGCAGTACTTC; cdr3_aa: CASSIGNYEQYF
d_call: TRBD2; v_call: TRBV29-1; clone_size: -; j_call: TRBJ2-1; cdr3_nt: TGCAGCGCCAACATACAGCGGGAGGGCCCCTACAATGAGCAGTTCTTC; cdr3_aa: CSANIQREGPYNEQFF
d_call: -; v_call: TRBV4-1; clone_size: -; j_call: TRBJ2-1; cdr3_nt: TGCGCCAGCAGCCAAGTCCAGTACAATGAGCAGTTCTTC; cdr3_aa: CASSQVQYNEQFF
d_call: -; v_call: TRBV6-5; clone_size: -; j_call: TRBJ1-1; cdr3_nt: TGTGCCAGCAGTTACCTCCAGCGAAACACTGAAGCTTTCTTT; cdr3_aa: CASSYLQRNTEAFF
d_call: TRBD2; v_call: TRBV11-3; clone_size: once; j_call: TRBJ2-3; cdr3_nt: TGTGCCAGCAGGGGACGCCCGGGAGGGGATACGCAGTATTTT; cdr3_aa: CASRGRPGGDTQYF
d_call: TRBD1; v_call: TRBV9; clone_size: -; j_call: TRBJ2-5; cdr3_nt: TGTGCCAGCAGCGTAGCTGACAGGGGGCGAGAGACCCAGTACTTC; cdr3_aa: CASSVADRGRETQYF
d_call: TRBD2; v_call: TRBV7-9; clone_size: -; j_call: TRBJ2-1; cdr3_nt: TGTGCCAGCAGGAGCGGGATAAATCCCAATGAGCAGTTCTTC; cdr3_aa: CASRSGINPNEQFF
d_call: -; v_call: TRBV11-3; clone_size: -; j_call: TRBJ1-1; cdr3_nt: TGTGCCAGCAGCTCTTACGAAATCGGTGGCTCCGCCCACGGGGCTTTCTTT; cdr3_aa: CASSSYEIGGSAHGAFF
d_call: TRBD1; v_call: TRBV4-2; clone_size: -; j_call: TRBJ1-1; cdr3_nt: TGTGCCAGCAGCTCAATGACAGGGGTGAACACTGAAGCTTTCTTT; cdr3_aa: CASSSMTGVNTEAFF
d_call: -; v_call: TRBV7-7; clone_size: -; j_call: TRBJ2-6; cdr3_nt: TGTGCCAGCAGCGCGGAATGTAAGTGCCAAAGTCGGGCCAACGTCCTGACTTTC; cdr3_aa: CASSAECKCQSRANVLTF
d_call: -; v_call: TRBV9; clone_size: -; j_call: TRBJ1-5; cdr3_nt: TGTGCCAGCAGCGTAGGGGGGGAGGCTCAGCCCCAGCATTTT; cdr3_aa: CASSVGGEAQPQHF
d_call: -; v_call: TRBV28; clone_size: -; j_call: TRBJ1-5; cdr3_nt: TGTGCCAGCAGTTTAATGGGCGCCGCACAGCCCCAGCATTTT; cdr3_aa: CASSLMGAAQPQHF
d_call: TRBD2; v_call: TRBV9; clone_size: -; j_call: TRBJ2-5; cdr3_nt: TGTGCCAGCAGCGGGGCGGGGGGCTCCGGAGAGACCCAGTACTTC; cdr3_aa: CASSGAGGSGETQYF
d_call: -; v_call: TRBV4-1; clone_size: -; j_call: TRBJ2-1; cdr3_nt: TGCGCCAGCAGCCAAGATTGGAGCTCCTACAATGAGCAGTTCTTC; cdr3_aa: CASSQDWSSYNEQFF
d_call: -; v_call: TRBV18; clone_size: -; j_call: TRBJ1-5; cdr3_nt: TGTGCCAGCTCACCCCTAAAATACCAGCCCCAGCATTTT; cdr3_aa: CASSPLKYQPQHF
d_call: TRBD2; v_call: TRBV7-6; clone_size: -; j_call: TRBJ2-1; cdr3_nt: TGTGCCAGCAGCTTTCAGACAGGCGGGACTAGCGAATGGAATGAGCAGTTCTTC; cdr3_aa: CASSFQTGGTSEWNEQFF
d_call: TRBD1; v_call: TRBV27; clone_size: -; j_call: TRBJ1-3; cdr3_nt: TGTGCCAGCCCCTCAAATGTCTTAACAGGGGGCAAAGGAAACACCATATATTTT; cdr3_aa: CASPSNVLTGGKGNTIYF
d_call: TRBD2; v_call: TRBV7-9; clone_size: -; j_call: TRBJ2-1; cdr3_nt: TGTGCCAGCAGCCCACTAGCGGGAGCGCACAATGAGCAGTTCTTC; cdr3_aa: CASSPLAGAHNEQFF
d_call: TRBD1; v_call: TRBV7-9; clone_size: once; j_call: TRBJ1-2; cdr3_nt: TGTGCCAGCAGCTTAGCCGGGACAGGGTGGGCATCTGGCTACACCTTC; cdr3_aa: CASSLAGTGWASGYTF
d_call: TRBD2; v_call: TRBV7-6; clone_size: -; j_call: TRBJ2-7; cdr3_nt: TGTGCCAGCAGCTTAGCCCGGGCTAGCGGCTACGAGCAGTACTTC; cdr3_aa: CASSLARASGYEQYF
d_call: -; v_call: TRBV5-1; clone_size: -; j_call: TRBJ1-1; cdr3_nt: TGCGCCAGCAGCCTGCGGTGGGGGGAGAGAATGAACACTGAAGCTTTCTTT; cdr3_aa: CASSLRWGERMNTEAFF
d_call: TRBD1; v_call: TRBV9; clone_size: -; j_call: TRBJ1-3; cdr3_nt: TGTGCCAGCAGCGGGACGCCGGGACAGAGGCTAGGAAACACCATATATTTT; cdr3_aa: CASSGTPGQRLGNTIYF
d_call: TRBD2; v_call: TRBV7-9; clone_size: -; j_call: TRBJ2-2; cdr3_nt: TGTGCCAGCAGCTTTATTAGCGGGACGACCGGGGAGCTGTTTTTT; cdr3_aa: CASSFISGTTGELFF
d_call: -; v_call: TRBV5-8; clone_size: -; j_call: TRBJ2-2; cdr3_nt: TGTGCCAGCAGCTTGGGTCTTACAGATTTCACCGGGGAGCTGTTTTTT; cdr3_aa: CASSLGLTDFTGELFF
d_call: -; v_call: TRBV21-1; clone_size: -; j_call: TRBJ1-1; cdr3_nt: TGTGCCAGCAGCAAAGGGCCACTGCGGGGTTTCTTT; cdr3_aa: CASSKGPLRGFF
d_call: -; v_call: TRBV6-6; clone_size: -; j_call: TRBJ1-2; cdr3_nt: TGTGCCAGCAGCCACCGGGACATATCGAATGGCTACACCTTC; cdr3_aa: CASSHRDISNGYTF
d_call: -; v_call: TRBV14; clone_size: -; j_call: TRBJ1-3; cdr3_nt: TGTGCCAGCAGCCAAGATCAGGGCGGAGATCCGCAACCTGGAAACACCATATATTTT; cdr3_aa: CASSQDQGGDPQPGNTIYF
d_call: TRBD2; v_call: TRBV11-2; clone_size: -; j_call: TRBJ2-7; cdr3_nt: TGTGCCAGCAGCGCCCCGACTAGCGGGATCACCTACGAGCAGTACTTC; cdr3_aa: CASSAPTSGITYEQYF
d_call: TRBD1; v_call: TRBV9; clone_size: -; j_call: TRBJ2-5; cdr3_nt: TGTGCCAGCAGCGTAGCAGGGGGCGAAGGAGAGACCCAGTACTTC; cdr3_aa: CASSVAGGEGETQYF
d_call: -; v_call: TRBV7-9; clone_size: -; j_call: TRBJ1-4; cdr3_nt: TGTGCCAGCGGCCAAGTGGAAAAACTGTTTTTT; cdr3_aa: CASGQVEKLFF
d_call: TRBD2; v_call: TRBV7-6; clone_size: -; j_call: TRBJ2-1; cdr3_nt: TGTGCCAGCAGGACACTAGCGGGAGGGTACAATGAGCAGTTCTTC; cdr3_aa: CASRTLAGGYNEQFF
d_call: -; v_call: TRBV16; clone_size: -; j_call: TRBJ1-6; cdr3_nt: TGTGCCAGCAGCCAAGATCTAAGCTCCTATAATTCACCCCTCCACTTT; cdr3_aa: CASSQDLSSYNSPLHF
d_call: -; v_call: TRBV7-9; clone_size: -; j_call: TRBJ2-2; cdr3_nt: TGTGCCAGCAGCTCAACCCGGGACACGAACACCGGGGAGCTGTTTTTT; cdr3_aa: CASSSTRDTNTGELFF
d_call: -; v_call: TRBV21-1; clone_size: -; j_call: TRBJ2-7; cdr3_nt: TGTGCCAGCAGCAAAGGGGAGGCTGATCCCTACGAGCAGTACTTC; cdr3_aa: CASSKGEADPYEQYF
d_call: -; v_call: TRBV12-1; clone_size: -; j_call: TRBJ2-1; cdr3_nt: TGTGCCAGCAGCGCGGGACAGGGAGGGGTCAATGAGCAGTTCTTC; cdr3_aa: CASSAGQGGVNEQFF
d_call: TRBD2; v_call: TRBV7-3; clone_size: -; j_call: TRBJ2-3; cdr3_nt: TGCGCCAGCAGCTTAATAGTGACTAGCAGTTGGGATACGCAGTATTTT; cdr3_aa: CASSLIVTSSWDTQYF
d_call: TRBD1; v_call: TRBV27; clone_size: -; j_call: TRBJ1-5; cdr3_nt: TGTGCCAGCAGCCCGGACAGGGGTTATCTGCCCCAGCATTTT; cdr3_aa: CASSPDRGYLPQHF
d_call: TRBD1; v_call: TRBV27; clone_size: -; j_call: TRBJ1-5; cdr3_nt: TGTGCCAGCAGTTTCGGGACAGGGAGTCAGCCCCAGCATTTT; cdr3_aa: CASSFGTGSQPQHF
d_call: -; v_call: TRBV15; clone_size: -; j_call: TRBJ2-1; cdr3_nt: TGTGCCACCAGCACCCGGAGAATGGGTGAGCAGTTCTTC; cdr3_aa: CATSTRRMGEQFF
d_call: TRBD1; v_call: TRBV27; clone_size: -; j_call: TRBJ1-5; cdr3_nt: TGTGCCAGCAGCCAGGACAGGGCCAATCAGCCCCAGCATTTT; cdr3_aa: CASSQDRANQPQHF
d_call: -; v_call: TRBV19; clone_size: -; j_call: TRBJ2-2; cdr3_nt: TGTGCCAGTAGTATAGTTTTTCCTAACACCGGGGAGCTGTTTTTT; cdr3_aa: CASSIVFPNTGELFF